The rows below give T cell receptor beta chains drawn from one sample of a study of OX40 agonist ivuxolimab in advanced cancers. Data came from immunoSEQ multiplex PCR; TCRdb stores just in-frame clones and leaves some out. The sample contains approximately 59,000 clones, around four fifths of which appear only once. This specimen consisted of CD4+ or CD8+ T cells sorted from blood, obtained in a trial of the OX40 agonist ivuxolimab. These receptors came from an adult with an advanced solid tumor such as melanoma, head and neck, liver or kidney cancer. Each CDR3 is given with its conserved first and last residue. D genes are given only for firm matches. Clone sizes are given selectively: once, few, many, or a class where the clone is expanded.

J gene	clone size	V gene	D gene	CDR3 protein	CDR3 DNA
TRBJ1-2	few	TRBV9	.	CASSSQGFYGYTF	TGTGCCAGCAGCTCACAGGGCTTCTATGGCTACACCTTC
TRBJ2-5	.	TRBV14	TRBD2	CASSQGVSGMQYF	TGTGCCAGCAGCCAAGGGGTTAGCGGGATGCAGTACTTC
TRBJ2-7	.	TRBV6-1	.	CASSELAPAYSYEQYF	TGTGCCAGCAGTGAACTGGCCCCGGCGTACTCCTACGAGCAGTACTTC
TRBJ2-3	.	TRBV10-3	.	CAISGRSGGSTDTQYF	TGTGCCATCAGTGGCCGATCGGGCGGGAGCACAGATACGCAGTATTTT
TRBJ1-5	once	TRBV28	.	CATLGRGNQPQHF	TGTGCCACCTTGGGACGCGGCAATCAGCCCCAGCATTTT
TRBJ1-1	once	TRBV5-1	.	CASREGDGGTEAFF	TGCGCCAGCAGAGAGGGGGATGGAGGCACTGAAGCTTTCTTT
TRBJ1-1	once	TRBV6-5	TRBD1	CASSSQGEGAVAFF	TGTGCCAGCAGTTCACAGGGGGAGGGGGCAGTAGCTTTCTTT
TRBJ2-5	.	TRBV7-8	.	CASSPRGRTQVGETQYF	TGTGCCAGCAGCCCCCGGGGGAGGACGCAGGTTGGGGAGACCCAGTACTTC
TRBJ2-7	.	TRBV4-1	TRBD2	CASSHQGLAATYEQYF	TGCGCCAGCAGCCATCAAGGACTAGCGGCGACCTACGAGCAGTACTTC
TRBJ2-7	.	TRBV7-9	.	CASSPPGLGLKWYF	TGTGCCAGCAGCCCTCCGGGACTCGGCCTGAAGTGGTACTTC
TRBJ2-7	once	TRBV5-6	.	CASSLRSTLYEQYF	TGTGCCAGCAGCTTGAGGAGTACCCTCTACGAGCAGTACTTC
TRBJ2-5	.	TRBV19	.	CASSIDDPGAETQYF	TGTGCCAGTAGTATAGATGACCCAGGCGCGGAGACCCAGTACTTC
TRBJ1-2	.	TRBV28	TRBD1	CASSSGGGGYTF	TGTGCCAGCAGTTCAGGGGGCGGTGGCTACACCTTC
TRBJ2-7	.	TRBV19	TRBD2	CASSTSGSSYEQYF	TGTGCCAGTAGTACTAGCGGGAGCTCCTACGAGCAGTACTTC
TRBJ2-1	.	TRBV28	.	CASSHNEQFF	TGTGCCAGCAGTCACAATGAGCAGTTCTTC
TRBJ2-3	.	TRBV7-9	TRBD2	CASVIGRLSGRAGDTQYF	TGTGCCAGCGTAATAGGGAGACTCAGCGGGAGGGCCGGGGATACGCAGTATTTT
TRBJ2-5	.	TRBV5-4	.	CASSLDSAFQETQYF	TGTGCCAGCAGCTTGGATTCGGCATTTCAAGAGACCCAGTACTTC
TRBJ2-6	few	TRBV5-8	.	CASSLVASGANVLTF	TGTGCCAGCAGCTTGGTGGCTTCCGGGGCCAACGTCCTGACTTTC
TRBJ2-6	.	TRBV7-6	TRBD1	CASSPSIGWDRSSGANVLTF	TGTGCCAGCAGCCCTAGTATAGGGTGGGACAGGAGCTCTGGGGCCAACGTCCTGACTTTC
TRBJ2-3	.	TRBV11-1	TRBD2	CASSPRGLAGYTDTQYF	TGTGCCAGCAGCCCCCGAGGACTAGCGGGGTACACAGATACGCAGTATTTT
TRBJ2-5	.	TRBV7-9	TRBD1	CASSLRTGSTKETQYF	TGTGCCAGCAGCTTAAGGACAGGGAGTACCAAAGAGACCCAGTACTTC
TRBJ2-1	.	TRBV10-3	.	CAIMEADYNEQFF	TGTGCCATCATGGAAGCGGATTACAATGAGCAGTTCTTC
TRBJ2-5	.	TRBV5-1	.	CASSLMSRGQETQYF	TGCGCCAGCAGCTTAATGAGTCGGGGGCAAGAGACCCAGTACTTC
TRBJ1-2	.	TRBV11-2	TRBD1	CASSSGGDTRGRDYGYTF	TGTGCCAGCAGCTCAGGGGGAGATACTCGGGGGAGAGACTATGGCTACACCTTC
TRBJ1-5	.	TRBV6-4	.	CASPPGTPCQPQHF	TGTGCCAGCCCTCCGGGTACTCCCTGTCAGCCCCAGCATTTT
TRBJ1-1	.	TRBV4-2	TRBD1	CASSQATGEAFF	TGTGCCAGCAGCCAAGCGACAGGGGAAGCTTTCTTT
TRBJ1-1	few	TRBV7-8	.	CASSDHAGYPGNTEAFF	TGTGCCAGCAGCGACCACGCGGGATACCCGGGGAACACTGAAGCTTTCTTT